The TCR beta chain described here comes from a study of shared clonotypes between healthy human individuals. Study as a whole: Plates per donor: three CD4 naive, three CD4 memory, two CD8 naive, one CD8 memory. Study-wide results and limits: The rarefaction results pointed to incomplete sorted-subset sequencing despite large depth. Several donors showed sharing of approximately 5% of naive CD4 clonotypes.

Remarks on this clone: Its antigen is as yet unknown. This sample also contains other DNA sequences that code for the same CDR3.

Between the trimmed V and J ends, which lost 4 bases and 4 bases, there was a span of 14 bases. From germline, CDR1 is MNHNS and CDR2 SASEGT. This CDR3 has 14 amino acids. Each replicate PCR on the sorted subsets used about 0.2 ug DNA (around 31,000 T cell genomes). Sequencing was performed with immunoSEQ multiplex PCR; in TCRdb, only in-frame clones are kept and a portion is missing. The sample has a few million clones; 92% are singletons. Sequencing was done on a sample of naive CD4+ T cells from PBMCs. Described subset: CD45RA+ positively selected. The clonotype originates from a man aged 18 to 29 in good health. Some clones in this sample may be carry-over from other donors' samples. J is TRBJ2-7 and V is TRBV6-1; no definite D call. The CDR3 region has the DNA TGTGCCAGCAGTGCGCGAGACCGGCCTTACGAGCAGTACTTC. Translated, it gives CASSARDRPYEQYF.